The 7 T cell receptor beta chains reported below all come from one sample, sequenced in a study of blood T cells in healthy people across ages. Together with a sample-barcoded 5' primer, a J-beta primer mix was included in a second PCR lasting roughly 6 to 12 cycles. TCRdb re-derived calls from the 5' RACE reads in MiXCR, one entry per CDR3 protein. Here the sample spans about 1.5 million distinct CDR3 sequences, roughly 43% being singletons. Material: blood. These receptors originate from a woman between 18 and 30 years old in good health.

J is TRBJ2-1 and V is TRBV15; D not certain. This CDR3 contains 12 residues. Trimming cost V 1 base and J 10 bases, with 8 bases left between them. Germline V gene data show CDR1 as LNHNV and CDR2 as YYDKDF (reference sequence). The CDR3 sequence is CATSRAGIEQFF. The CDR3 region has the DNA TGTGCCACCAGCAGAGCTGGGATCGAGCAGTTCTTC.

This clonotype has a handful of counts. The chain combines TRBV12-3 or TRBV12-4 with TRBJ2-7; TRBD1 matches at 7 bases. Losses at the gene ends were 5 bases for V and 0 bases for J; bases not matched to a gene: 7. This CDR3 has 15 amino acids. The CDR3 DNA reads as TGTGCCAGCAGTATTCAGACAGGGAGCTCCTACGAGCAGTACTTC. This codes for CASSIQTGSSYEQYF.

The table lists this clonotype with a few counts. This rearrangement joins TRBV2 to TRBJ2-1, with 10 bases aligning to TRBD1. Germline CDR1 reads SNHLY; CDR2 reads FYNNEI. This CDR3 comprises 15 residues. V trimming: 6 bases; J trimming: 7 bases; junction bases outside the gene matches: 9. This CDR3 is CASSQRGQGVNEQFF. The CDR3 DNA reads TGTGCCAGCAGCCAACGTGGACAGGGGGTTAATGAGCAGTTCTTC.

The chain recombines TRBV28 with TRBJ2-7; D may be TRBD2 (5 bases). Trimming cost V 7 bases and J 0 bases, with 13 bases left between them. Looked up from germline, CDR1 is MDHEN and CDR2 is SYDVKM. CDR3 size: 14 residues. Here the CDR3 DNA reads TGTGCCAGCAAGGGTACGCGGGCCTCCTACGAGCAGTACTTC. This encodes CASKGTRASYEQYF.

As regards this clonotype: This is likely a read error, given that the CDR3 carries no conserved phenylalanine or tryptophan at its end. The rearrangement uses TRBV5-1 and TRBJ2-4; D is undetermined. Near its end, the DNA agrees better with TRBJ2-7, so the J call may be wrong. Germline V gene sequence: CDR1 SGHRS, CDR2 YFSETQ. CDR3 length equals 15 residues. The CDR3 loop is CASSLVPGFSGEQYI. CDR3 nucleotides: TGCGCCAGCAGCTTGGTGCCAGGCTTCTCGGGCGAGCAGTACATC.

The chain employs TRBV30 and TRBJ1-3; D not resolved. The CDR3 loop spans 16 amino acids. Trimming left V 3 bases short and J 3 bases short, with 18 bases between. Germline V gene lookup returns CDR1 GTSNPN and CDR2 SVGIG (reference sequence). CDR3 region: CAWRARTIPNGNTIYF. The CDR3, as DNA: TGTGCCTGGAGGGCCAGGACTATTCCGAATGGAAACACCATATATTTT.

This clonotype was seen a few times. This chain joins TRBV5-1 and TRBJ1-2; D is undetermined. Germline values: CDR1 SGHRS, CDR2 YFSETQ. The V gene lost 4 bases and the J gene lost 3 bases, with 7 bases spanning the gap. This CDR3 has 12 amino acids. CDR3 region: CASSQKDYGYTF. The CDR3 region has the DNA TGCGCCAGCAGCCAGAAGGACTATGGCTACACCTTC.